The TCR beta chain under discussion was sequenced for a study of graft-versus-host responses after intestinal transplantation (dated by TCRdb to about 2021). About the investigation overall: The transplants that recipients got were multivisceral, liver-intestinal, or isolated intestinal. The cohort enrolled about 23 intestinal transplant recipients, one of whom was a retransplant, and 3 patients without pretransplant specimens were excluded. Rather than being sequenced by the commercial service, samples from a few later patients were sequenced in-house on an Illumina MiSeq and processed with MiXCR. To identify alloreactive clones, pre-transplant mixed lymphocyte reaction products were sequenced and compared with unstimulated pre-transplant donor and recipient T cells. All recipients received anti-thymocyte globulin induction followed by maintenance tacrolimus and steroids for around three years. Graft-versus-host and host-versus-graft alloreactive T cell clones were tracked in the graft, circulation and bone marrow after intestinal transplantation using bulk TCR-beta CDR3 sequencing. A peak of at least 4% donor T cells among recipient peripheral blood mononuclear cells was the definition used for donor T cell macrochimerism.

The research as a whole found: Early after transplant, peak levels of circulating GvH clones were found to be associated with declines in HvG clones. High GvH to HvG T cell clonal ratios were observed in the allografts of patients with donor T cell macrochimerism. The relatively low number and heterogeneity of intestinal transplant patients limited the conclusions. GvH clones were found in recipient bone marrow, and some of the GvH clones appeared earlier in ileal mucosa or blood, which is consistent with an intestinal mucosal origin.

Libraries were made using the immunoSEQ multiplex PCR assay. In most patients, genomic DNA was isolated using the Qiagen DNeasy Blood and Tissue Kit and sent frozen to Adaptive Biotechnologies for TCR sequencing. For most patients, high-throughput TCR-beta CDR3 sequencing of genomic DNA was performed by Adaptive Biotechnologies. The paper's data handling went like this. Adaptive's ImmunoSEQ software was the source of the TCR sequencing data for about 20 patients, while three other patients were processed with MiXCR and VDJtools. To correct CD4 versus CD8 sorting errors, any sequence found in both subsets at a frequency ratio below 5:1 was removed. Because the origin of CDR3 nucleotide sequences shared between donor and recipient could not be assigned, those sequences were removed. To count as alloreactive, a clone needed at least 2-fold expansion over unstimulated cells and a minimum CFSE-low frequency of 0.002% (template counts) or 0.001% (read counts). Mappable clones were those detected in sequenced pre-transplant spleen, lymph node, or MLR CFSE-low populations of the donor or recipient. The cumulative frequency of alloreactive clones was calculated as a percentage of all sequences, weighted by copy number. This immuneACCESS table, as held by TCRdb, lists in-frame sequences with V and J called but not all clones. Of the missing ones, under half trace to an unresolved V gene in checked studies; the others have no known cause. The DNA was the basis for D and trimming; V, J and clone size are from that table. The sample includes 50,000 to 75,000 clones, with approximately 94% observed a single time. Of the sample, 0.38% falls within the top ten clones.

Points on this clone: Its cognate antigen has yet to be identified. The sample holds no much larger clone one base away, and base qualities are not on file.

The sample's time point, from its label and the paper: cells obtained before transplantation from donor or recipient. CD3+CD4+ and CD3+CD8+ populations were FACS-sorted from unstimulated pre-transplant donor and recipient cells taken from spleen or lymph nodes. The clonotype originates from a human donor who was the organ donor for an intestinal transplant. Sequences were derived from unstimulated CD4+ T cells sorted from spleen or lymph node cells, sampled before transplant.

The nucleotide sequence is TGTGCCAGCAGCCCGTCCGGAAACGGACCCACAAGAGATACGCAGTATTTT. This is translated as CASSPSGNGPTRDTQYF. The rearranged chain carries TRBV7-2 and TRBJ2-3; the D gene is not confidently resolved. The CDR3, cysteine through phenylalanine, is 17 amino acids long. The entry retains the CDR3 DNA only, 51 bases that are in frame from base 1. V is cut by 5 bases and J by 5 bases, and the space between the germline ends is 23 bases. For CDR1 and CDR2, the germline V gene lists SGHTA and FQGNSA.